This T cell receptor (beta chain) was captured in a study of Ad26.COV2.S vaccination and SARS-CoV-2 variants. Study outcomes and limitations: People given the vaccine had a wider spike-specific TCR breadth than placebo recipients did. Total T cell responses may have been underestimated by the TCR breadth and depth analyses. With respect to non-spike TCR breadth, vaccine and placebo recipients were similar. The breadth of spike-specific CD8+ and CD4+ T cell responses after vaccination was reportedly substantial.

Germline V gene sequence: CDR1 MNHNS, CDR2 SASEGT. This CDR3 spans 12 amino acids. V was trimmed by 1 base and J by 7 bases, leaving 4 bases between them. TCRdb's copy holds only in-frame clones and misses some; the assay was immunoSEQ multiplex PCR. The top ten clones hold around 6.1% of a sample with more than 150,000 clones, approximately 90% of them seen once. About this clone: Its target is not known.

This rearrangement joins TRBV6-1 to TRBJ2-2, with D unresolved. The sample here was peripheral blood, taken after recovery from COVID-19. The clonotype comes from a human donor who had recovered from COVID-19. The CDR3 nucleotides are TGTGCCAGCAGTGAAGGGGGCGGGGAGCTGTTTTTT. This sequence encodes CASSEGGGELFF.